This passage covers 31 T cell receptor beta chains from one sample sequenced in a study of OX40 agonist ivuxolimab in advanced cancers. Libraries were prepared by immunoSEQ multiplex PCR; TCRdb keeps only in-frame clonotypes and omits some of them. The sample shows around 24,000 clones, around 81% of them seen only once. The sequencing here drew on CD4+ or CD8+ T cells sorted from blood, taken in a trial of the OX40 agonist ivuxolimab. The receptors shown here come from an adult with an advanced solid tumor such as melanoma, head and neck, liver or kidney cancer.

Relative to its sample, this clone is medium-sized (0.01 to 0.1%). This rearrangement joins TRBV28 to TRBJ1-5, with TRBD1 identical over 8 bases. The CDR3 runs to 14 residues. Unmatched junction bases numbered 9, after V lost 6 bases and J lost 8 bases. CDR1 is MDHEN and CDR2 is SYDVKM in the germline V gene. The CDR3 protein is CASSPRQGWEPQHF. CDR3 coding DNA: TGTGCCAGCAGCCCACGACAGGGGTGGGAGCCCCAGCATTTT.

This rearrangement joins TRBV5-4 to TRBJ2-3; 8 nucleotides match TRBD2. After removal of 2 bases from V and 4 bases from J, the junction contained 9 bases not matched to a gene. This CDR3 is built from 16 residues. Per germline, CDR1 SGHNT and CDR2 YYREEE (reference sequence). The CDR3 here is CASSFPEREFADTQYF. CDR3 sequence (DNA): TGTGCCAGCAGCTTTCCCGAGCGGGAGTTTGCAGATACGCAGTATTTT.

This CDR3 is CASSLTPELAYNEQFF. The CDR3 nucleotides are TGCGCCAGCAGCTTGACCCCAGAGTTGGCGTACAATGAGCAGTTCTTC. The chain recombines TRBV5-1 with TRBJ2-1; D gene unclear. Trimming pared 1 base from V and 4 bases from J, leaving 15 bases between. The CDR3 totals 16 residues. CDR1 is SGHRS, CDR2 YFSETQ, per germline.

The V gene is TRBV19, the J gene TRBJ1-5; D is uncertain. The CDR3 extends over 15 amino acids. Germline CDR1 reads LNHDA; CDR2 reads SQIVND (reference sequence). Trimming pared 3 bases from V and 4 bases from J, leaving 13 bases between. This CDR3 is CASSIPVEGNQPQHF. The CDR3 DNA follows: TGTGCCAGTAGTATCCCCGTAGAGGGTAATCAGCCCCAGCATTTT.

This sequence joins TRBV19 and TRBJ2-1; 10 nucleotides align to TRBD2. The germline CDR1 and CDR2 sequences are LNHDA and SQIVND (reference sequence). V shed 4 bases, J shed 5 bases, and the junction held 5 bases outside the gene matches. The CDR3 covers 15 residues. The CDR3 nucleotides read TGTGCCAGTAGTAGTACTAGCGGGGCACACAATGAGCAGTTCTTC. Protein product: CASSSTSGAHNEQFF.

V is TRBV9 and J is TRBJ2-7, with no clear D. Germline V gives CDR1 SGDLS, CDR2 YYNGEE. V shed 3 bases and J shed 3 bases, with 7 bases lying between them. This CDR3 spans 12 amino acids. The CDR3 DNA is TGTGCCAGCAGCGCCAACAGCTACGAGCAGTACTTC. Amino acid sequence: CASSANSYEQYF. The full variable domain, completed using reference TRBV9 and TRBJ2-7, is DSGVTQTPKHLITATGQRVTLRCSPRSGDLSVYWYQQSLDQGLQFLIQYYNGEERAKGNILERFSAQQFPDLHSELNLSSLELGDSALYFCASSANSYEQYFGPGTRLTVT.

A remark on this clone: One end of the junction is discordant with germline, which a read error may explain. The V gene is TRBV19, the J gene TRBJ2-1; no definite D call. Per germline, CDR1 LNHDA and CDR2 SQIVND (reference sequence). This CDR3 is 13 amino acids long. The CDR3 coding sequence is TGTGCCACCCAGATGTCATCCTTCAATGAGCAGTTCTTC. Its protein product is CATQMSSFNEQFF.

The V call is TRBV4-1, the J call TRBJ2-5; TRBD2 matches at 12 bases. J was trimmed by 1 base and V by 4 bases; bases with no gene match: 13. This CDR3 spans 19 amino acids. Germline assignment: CDR1 MGHRA and CDR2 YSYEKL. The CDR3 reads CASSPPSLAGGPSQETQYF. As DNA, the CDR3 is TGCGCCAGCAGCCCCCCCTCACTAGCGGGAGGCCCTTCCCAAGAGACCCAGTACTTC.

This chain's CDR3 is CASSRRDTQETQYF. CDR3 nucleotides: TGTGCCAGCAGCCGCCGGGACACCCAAGAGACCCAGTACTTC. The chain joins TRBV5-4 to TRBJ2-5, with D possibly TRBD1 on 6 matching bases. This CDR3 has 14 amino acids. The ends were cut back, 4 bases at V and 1 base at J, with 11 bases in the middle. The V gene's germline CDR1 is SGHNT and CDR2 YYREEE (reference sequence).

The gene calls are TRBV13 and TRBJ1-1, with TRBD1 matching 10 bases. The CDR3 sequence is 15 residues long. CDR1 is PRHDT, CDR2 FYEKMQ, per germline (reference sequence). Unmatched junction bases numbered 6, after V lost 5 bases and J lost 3 bases. CDR3 in amino acids: CASSNPGTGDTEAFF. The DNA for the CDR3 is TGTGCCAGCAGCAACCCCGGGACAGGGGACACTGAAGCTTTCTTT.

The chain recombines TRBV13 with TRBJ2-1; 8 bases fit TRBD2. The germline gives CDR1 PRHDT, CDR2 FYEKMQ (reference sequence). This CDR3 is built from 16 residues. Trimming at V came to 1 base and at J to 5 bases, leaving 7 bases not matched to a gene. The chain's CDR3 is CASSLAGREAHNEQFF. CDR3 coding DNA: TGTGCCAGCAGCTTAGCCGGGCGGGAGGCCCACAATGAGCAGTTCTTC.

This clone has more than one count but fewer than ten. The chain is built from TRBV27 and TRBJ2-7, with 8 nucleotides matching TRBD1. CDR1 and CDR2 (germline): MNHEY, SMNVEV (reference sequence). There are 15 residues in the CDR3. The V and J ends lost 3 bases and 3 bases, in that order; junction bases with no gene match: 7. The DNA of the CDR3 is TGTGCCAGCAGTTTTATTGGGACAGGATTCTACGAGCAGTACTTC. As protein: CASSFIGTGFYEQYF.

The chain combines TRBV5-4 with TRBJ2-3; 14 bases map to TRBD2. The CDR3 is made up of 13 amino acids. The J segment lost 8 bases and the V segment lost 9 bases, leaving 5 bases of the junction unmatched. Germline V gene sequence: CDR1 SGHNT, CDR2 YYREEE (reference sequence). The CDR3 spells CATTGLAGGTQYF. For the CDR3, the DNA is TGTGCCACCACCGGACTAGCGGGGGGTACGCAGTATTTT.

This clone appeared a few times. This chain connects TRBV6-5 to TRBJ1-1; the D gene is possibly TRBD1 (5 bases). The CDR3 is 13 residues long. V was clipped by 6 bases and J by 4 bases, with 12 bases between them. Germline CDR1 MNHEY, CDR2 SVGAGI. CDR3 sequence: CASRIRVGTEAFF. CDR3 coding DNA: TGTGCCAGCAGGATCAGGGTTGGCACTGAAGCTTTCTTT.

The V call is TRBV11-2, the J call TRBJ2-7; 10 bases map to TRBD1. The CDR3 spans 14 residues. V lost 3 bases, J lost 3 bases, and 2 bases stayed unmatched. The germline V gene has CDR1 SGHAT and CDR2 FQNNGV. The CDR3 is CASSLGQGLYEQYF. CDR3 nucleotide sequence: TGTGCCAGCAGCTTGGGACAGGGGCTCTACGAGCAGTACTTC.

In its sample, this clone ranks as medium-sized. The chain uses TRBV6-1 and TRBJ2-7, with TRBD2 as a possible D gene (5 bases). CDR1 and CDR2 (germline): MNHNS, SASEGT. The CDR3 runs 15 residues. V was trimmed by 5 bases and J by 4 bases, leaving 18 bases between them. CDR3 nucleotide sequence: TGTGCCAGCAGTCCACCACTAGATTCATCATACGAGCAGTACTTC. It translates to CASSPPLDSSYEQYF.

The CDR3 region has the DNA TGTGCCAGTAGCCTAAAGTCAGGGGGGGTCGGGAGCAATCAGCCCCAGCATTTT. It codes for CASSLKSGGVGSNQPQHF. The genes are TRBV19 and TRBJ1-5; TRBD1 matches at 7 bases. V dropped 6 bases and J dropped 1; count of bases not matched to a gene: 15. The CDR3 covers 18 residues. Germline values: CDR1 LNHDA, CDR2 SQIVND (reference sequence).

The chain joins TRBV19 to TRBJ1-2, with D possibly being TRBD1 (5 bases). The length of the CDR3 is 14 residues. V was cut by 1 base and J by 4 bases, with 10 bases left in between. CDR1 is LNHDA and CDR2 is SQIVND in the germline V gene (reference sequence). CDR3 DNA sequence: TGTGCCAGTAGTATAGGACAGTTCACCTATGGCTACACCTTC. This gives the protein CASSIGQFTYGYTF.

The chain uses TRBV10-2 and TRBJ2-3, with D perhaps given as TRBD1 or TRBD2 (6 bases each). Germline lookup yields CDR1 WSHSY and CDR2 SAAADI. Trimming left V 3 bases short and J 3 bases short, with 10 bases between. CDR3 length: 14 residues. For the CDR3, the DNA is TGCGCCAGCAGTGACAGGGGAGGAACAGATACGCAGTATTTT. This encodes CASSDRGGTDTQYF.

This chain uses TRBV7-9 with TRBJ2-7, with TRBD2 identical over 8 bases. This CDR3 has 17 amino acids. Germline lookup yields CDR1 SEHNR and CDR2 FQNEAQ (reference sequence). V dropped 4 bases and J dropped 4; count of bases not matched to a gene: 15. CDR3 residues: CASSSRDGGGRPYEQYF. The DNA of the CDR3 is TGTGCCAGCAGCTCCCGGGACGGCGGCGGGAGGCCTTACGAGCAGTACTTC.

This chain joins TRBV7-2 and TRBJ1-2, with D maybe TRBD1 (6 bases). With 2 bases removed from V and 8 bases from J, the gap between germline ends came to 15 bases. CDR1 is SGHTA and CDR2 is FQGNSA in the germline V gene. The CDR3 loop spans 14 amino acids. CDR3 amino acids: CASSLSLSGEGYTF. The CDR3 DNA sequence: TGTGCCAGCAGCTTAAGTCTGTCAGGGGAAGGCTACACCTTC.

This clone was found a few times. In DNA form, the CDR3 reads TGCGCCAGCAGCCAAGTCTGGCGGGGGAGCTCTGGGGCCAACGTCCTGACTTTC. Its translation: CASSQVWRGSSGANVLTF. The V gene is TRBV4-1, the J gene TRBJ2-6; 7 positions agree with TRBD2. This CDR3 region has 18 residues. V lost 1 base, J lost 0 bases, and 6 bases stayed unmatched. Germline V gene sequence: CDR1 MGHRA, CDR2 YSYEKL.

The rearrangement joins TRBV7-6 to TRBJ1-1; D may be TRBD1 (5 bases). The CDR3 runs 15 residues. CDR1 SGHVS and CDR2 FNYEAQ come from the germline V gene. V was trimmed by 5 bases and J by 0 bases, leaving 13 bases between them. The DNA for the CDR3 is TGTGCCAGCAGCCCCTCCCAGGGCATGAACACTGAAGCTTTCTTT. Translated, it gives CASSPSQGMNTEAFF.

This chain uses TRBV5-1 with TRBJ1-2; 7 bases align to TRBD1. V was pared by 3 bases and J by 1 base, with 3 bases of the junction left unmatched. This CDR3 is built from 14 residues. Germline V lookup: CDR1 SGHRS, CDR2 YFSETQ. Here the CDR3 DNA reads TGCGCCAGCAGCTGGAGGGACAGTAACTATGGCTACACCTTC. Its translation: CASSWRDSNYGYTF.

V is TRBV7-9 and J is TRBJ2-6; D may be TRBD1 or TRBD2 (6 bases each). The V end lost 10 bases, the J end lost 0 bases, and 22 bases lay between the germline ends. CDR1 SEHNR and CDR2 FQNEAQ come from the germline V gene (reference sequence). The length of the CDR3 is 18 residues. CDR3 nucleotides: TGTGCCACCCACATTACAGGGACTTACCTCTCTGGGGCCAACGTCCTGACTTTC. Protein product: CATHITGTYLSGANVLTF.

This chain uses TRBV28 with TRBJ2-3, with 8 bases that match TRBD2. V was clipped by 8 bases and J by 0 bases; unmatched bases: 7. The CDR3 runs to 15 residues. The V gene's germline CDR1 is MDHEN and CDR2 SYDVKM. CDR3 nucleotides: TGTGCCAGCGGGCCTAGCGGGCCTAGCACAGATACGCAGTATTTT. Its protein is CASGPSGPSTDTQYF.

The chain is built from TRBV28 and TRBJ2-7; TRBD2 is a possible D gene (6 bases). The germline V and J ends were trimmed by 6 bases and 0 bases, with 15 bases remaining between them. Germline-derived CDR1 and CDR2 are MDHEN and SYDVKM. The CDR3 covers 15 residues. The CDR3 region has the DNA TGTGCCAGCAGATTCGGGACTGAGAGCTCCTACGAGCAGTACTTC. Translating gives CASRFGTESSYEQYF.

The V call is TRBV6-1, the J call TRBJ2-7; D tentatively reads TRBD1 or TRBD2 (7 bases each). Trimming took off 6 bases at V and 3 bases at J, with 12 bases between the two ends. This CDR3 spans 13 amino acids. Germline V gene lookup returns CDR1 MNHNS and CDR2 SASEGT. Here the CDR3 reads CASSTGEGYEQYF. The DNA for the CDR3 is TGTGCCAGCAGCACAGGGGAGGGCTACGAGCAGTACTTC.

J is TRBJ2-3 and V is TRBV5-8, with TRBD2 matching over 7 bases. Trimming cost V 3 bases and J 1 base; bases outside gene matches: 5. Germline V gene sequence: CDR1 SGHTS, CDR2 YDEGEE. The CDR3 is 15 residues long. CDR3 amino acids: CASSYGTTRTDTQYF. The CDR3, as DNA: TGTGCCAGCAGCTACGGGACTACACGCACAGATACGCAGTATTTT.

The gene calls are TRBV11-2 and TRBJ2-7; 8 bases are a match to TRBD1. The V gene's germline CDR1 is SGHAT and CDR2 FQNNGV. The CDR3 loop spans 16 amino acids. The V and J ends lost 3 bases and 4 bases, in that order; junction bases with no gene match: 11. CDR3 DNA sequence: TGTGCCAGCAGCTTCCCCGGGACAGGTTCCAATTACGAGCAGTACTTC. Its translation is CASSFPGTGSNYEQYF.

This clone appeared once. V and J are TRBV4-1 and TRBJ2-7, with 9 positions matching TRBD2. This CDR3 has 16 amino acids. Germline V gives CDR1 MGHRA, CDR2 YSYEKL. Trimming removed 1 base from V and 3 bases from J; junction bases left unmatched: 7. Here the CDR3 DNA reads TGCGCCAGCAGCCAAGGGACTAGCGTGCCCCACTACGAGCAGTACTTC. Translating gives CASSQGTSVPHYEQYF.